The TCR beta chain under discussion was sequenced for a study of shared clonotypes between healthy human individuals. Study-wide background: In total, the donors were a couple of women and a few men aged 18 to 49. Study-level points and caveats: In contrast to clonotypes shared by all four donors, non-shared clonotypes had lower generation probabilities. Approximately 5.1% was the fraction of naive CD4 clonotypes found shared across four donors. A limitation of the genetic and exposure-history diversity represented arose from few donors.

Germline values: CDR1 LNHNV, CDR2 YYDKDF (reference sequence). The CDR3 has 16 amino acids. V gave up 3 bases and J gave up 6 bases; unmatched junction bases: 10. CD45RO-negative, CCR7-selected cells formed the naive CD8 fraction, which excluded terminally differentiated effector memory CD45RA+ cells. Using immunoSEQ multiplex PCR, the repertoire was profiled, and TCRdb retains in-frame clones only, with some absent. The sample contains 600,000 or so clones, 95% to 98% of which appear only once. Of note for this clone: The target antigen is unknown.

This TCR was sampled from a man under 40 in good health. The chain couples TRBV15 to TRBJ2-3; 9 nucleotides agree with TRBD1. Sequenced input: naive CD8+ T cells sorted from blood. The CDR3 DNA reads TGTGCCACCAGCAGGTCCACCGGGACAGGGAGCGATACGCAGTATTTT. It specifies CATSRSTGTGSDTQYF.